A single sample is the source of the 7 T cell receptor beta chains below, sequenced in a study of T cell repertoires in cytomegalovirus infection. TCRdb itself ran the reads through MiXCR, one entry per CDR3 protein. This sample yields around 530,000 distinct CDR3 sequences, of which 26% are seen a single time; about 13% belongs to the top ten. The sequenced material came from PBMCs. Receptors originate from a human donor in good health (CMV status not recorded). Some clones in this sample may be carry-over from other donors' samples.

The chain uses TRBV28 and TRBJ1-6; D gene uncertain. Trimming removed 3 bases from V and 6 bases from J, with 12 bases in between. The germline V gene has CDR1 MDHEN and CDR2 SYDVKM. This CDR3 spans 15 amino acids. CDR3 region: CASSLEPGSNSPLHF. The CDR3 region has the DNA TGTGCCAGCAGTTTGGAGCCGGGGTCTAATTCACCCCTCCACTTT. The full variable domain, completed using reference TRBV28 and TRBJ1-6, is DVKVTQSSRYLVKRTGEKVFLECVQDMDHENMFWYRQDPGLGLRLIYFSYDVKMKEKGDIPEGYSVSREKKERFSLILESASTNQTSMYLCASSLEPGSNSPLHFGNGTRLTVT.

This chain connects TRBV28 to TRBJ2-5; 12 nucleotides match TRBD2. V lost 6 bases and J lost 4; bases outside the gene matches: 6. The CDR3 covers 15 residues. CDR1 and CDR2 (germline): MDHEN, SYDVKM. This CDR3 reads CASSRLAGEGETQYF. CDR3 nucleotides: TGTGCCAGCAGCAGACTAGCGGGAGAAGGAGAGACCCAGTACTTC.

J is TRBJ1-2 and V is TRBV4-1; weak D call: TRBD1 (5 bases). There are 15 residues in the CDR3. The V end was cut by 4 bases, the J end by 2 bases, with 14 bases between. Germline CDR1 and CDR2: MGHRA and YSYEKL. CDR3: CASSPWGTENYGYTF. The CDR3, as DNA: TGCGCCAGCAGCCCCTGGGGGACTGAGAACTATGGCTACACCTTC.

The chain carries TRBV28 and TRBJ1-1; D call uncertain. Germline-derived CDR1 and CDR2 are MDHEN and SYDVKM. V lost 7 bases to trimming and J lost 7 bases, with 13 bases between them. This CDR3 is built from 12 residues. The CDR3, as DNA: TGTGCCAGCAATGATCCTCGGGGTGAAGCTTTCTTT. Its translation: CASNDPRGEAFF.

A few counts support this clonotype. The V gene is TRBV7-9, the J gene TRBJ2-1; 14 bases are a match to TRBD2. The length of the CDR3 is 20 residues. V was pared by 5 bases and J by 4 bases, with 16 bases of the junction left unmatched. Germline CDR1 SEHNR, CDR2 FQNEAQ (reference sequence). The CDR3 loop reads CASSQPPRGLAGEGYNEQFF. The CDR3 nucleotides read TGTGCCAGCAGCCAACCCCCTAGGGGACTAGCGGGAGAAGGTTACAATGAGCAGTTCTTC. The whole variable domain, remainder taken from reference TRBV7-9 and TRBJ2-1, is DTGVSQNPRHKITKRGQNVTFRCDPISEHNRLYWYRQTLGQGPEFLTYFQNEAQLEKSRLLSDRFSAERPKGSFSTLEIQRTEQGDSAMYLCASSQPPRGLAGEGYNEQFFGPGTRLTVL.

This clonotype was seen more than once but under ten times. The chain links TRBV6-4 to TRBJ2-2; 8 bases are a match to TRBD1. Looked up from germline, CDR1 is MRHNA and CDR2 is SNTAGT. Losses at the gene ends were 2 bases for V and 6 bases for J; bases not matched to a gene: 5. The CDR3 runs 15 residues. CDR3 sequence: CASSDQGARAGELFF. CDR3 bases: TGTGCCAGCAGTGACCAGGGGGCAAGAGCCGGGGAGCTGTTTTTT.

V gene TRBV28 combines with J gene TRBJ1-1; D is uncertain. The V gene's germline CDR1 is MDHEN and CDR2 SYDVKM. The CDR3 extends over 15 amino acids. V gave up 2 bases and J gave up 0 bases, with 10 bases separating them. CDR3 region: CASSLLPGLNTEAFF. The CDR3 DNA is TGTGCCAGCAGTTTACTACCAGGCTTGAACACTGAAGCTTTCTTT.